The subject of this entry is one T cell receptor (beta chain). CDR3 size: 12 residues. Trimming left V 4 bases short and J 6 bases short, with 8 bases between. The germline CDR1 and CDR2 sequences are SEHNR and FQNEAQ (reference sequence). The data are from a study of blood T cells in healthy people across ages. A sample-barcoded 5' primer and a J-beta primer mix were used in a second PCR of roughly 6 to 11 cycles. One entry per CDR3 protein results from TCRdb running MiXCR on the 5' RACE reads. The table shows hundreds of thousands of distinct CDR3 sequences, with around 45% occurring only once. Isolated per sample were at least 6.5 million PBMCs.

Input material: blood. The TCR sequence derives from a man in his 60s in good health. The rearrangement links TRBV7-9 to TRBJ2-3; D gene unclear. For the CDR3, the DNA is TGTGCCAGCAGCTCGATAGGTGATACGCAGTATTTT. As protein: CASSSIGDTQYF.